The T cell receptor beta chain described here comes from a study of metastatic and nonmetastatic thyroid tumors. For the study at large: Comparative analysis of repertoires was undertaken across blood and tumor or nodule tissue obtained from malignant and benign thyroid patients.

Thyroid surgery was performed in patients who had received no treatment beforehand. Germline loops: CDR1 KGHDR, CDR2 SFDVKD. The CDR3 length is 14 residues. The ends were cut back, 1 base at V and 4 bases at J, with 9 bases in the middle. With MiXCR, TCRdb reprocessed the PCR reads. The data contain some 29,000 clones, roughly 3.7% of them seen just once; the ten biggest clones take up 3% to 3.5%. Study results and limitations: Reports indicated that malignant thyroid tumors showed significantly higher TCR beta diversity than benign nodules did, in blood and tumor.

By share, this clone ranks as medium-sized (0.01 to 0.1%). Its antigen is undetermined. The chain recombines TRBV24-1 with TRBJ1-2; D unresolved. The TCR originated in a male donor with papillary thyroid cancer or a benign thyroid nodule (not recorded which). Some clones in this sample may be carry-over from other donors' samples. What was sequenced was blood. This CDR3 reads CATSDLRPPYGYTF. CDR3 DNA: TGTGCCACCAGTGATTTACGGCCACCCTATGGCTACACCTTC.